This entry lists 13 T cell receptor beta chains sequenced from one sample in a study of blood T cell repertoires in COVID-19. Some clones are missing from TCRdb's copy, which holds only in-frame ones; the method was immunoSEQ multiplex PCR. The sample consists of fewer than 120,000 clones, 87% of them appearing once. The sequenced sample consisted of peripheral blood. These receptors all come from a human donor in a cohort sampled during active COVID-19.

The chain employs TRBV2 and TRBJ2-2; tentative D call: TRBD2 (6 bases). This CDR3 is built from 17 residues. Trimming left V 6 bases short and J 1 base short, with 18 bases between. Germline CDR1 reads SNHLY; CDR2 reads FYNNEI. CDR3 coding DNA: TGTGCCAGCAGCGCCGACGGGACTTATAGGAACACCGGGGAGCTGTTTTTT. This sequence encodes CASSADGTYRNTGELFF.

The chain carries TRBV7-2 and TRBJ2-7; 8 bases fit TRBD2. Per the germline V gene, CDR1 is SGHTA and CDR2 is FQGNSA. Losses at the gene ends were 4 bases for V and 3 bases for J; bases not matched to a gene: 8. This CDR3 is built from 15 residues. Here the CDR3 DNA reads TGTGCCAGCAGCTCCCGGGCTAGCGGGTACTACGAGCAGTACTTC. Protein product: CASSSRASGYYEQYF.

This rearrangement joins TRBV3-1 (or the pseudogene TRBV3-2) to TRBJ1-3; no clear D. The CDR3 extends over 14 amino acids. Between the trimmed V and J ends, which lost 3 bases and 0 bases, there was a span of 6 bases. CDR1 is LGHDT and CDR2 is YNNKEL in the germline V gene (reference sequence). CDR3 loop: CASSHKSSGNTIYF. Here the CDR3 DNA reads TGTGCCAGCAGCCACAAGAGCTCTGGAAACACCATATATTTT.

This sequence joins TRBV4-3 and TRBJ2-1; D perhaps matches TRBD1 (6 bases). Germline V gene data show CDR1 as LGHNA and CDR2 as YSLEER. The CDR3 has 14 residues. Trimming shortened V by 3 bases and J by 8 bases, and 14 bases separated the two germline ends. The chain's CDR3 is CASSQGASIHEQFF. CDR3 DNA: TGCGCCAGCAGCCAGGGGGCTAGCATACATGAGCAGTTCTTC.

The chain is built from TRBV29-1 and TRBJ1-1, with D possibly matching TRBD1 (5 bases). CDR1 is SQVTM, CDR2 ANQGSEA, per germline. V was shortened by 7 bases and J by 5 bases, with 11 bases between the two germline ends. The CDR3 runs 11 residues. The DNA for the CDR3 is TGCAGCGGGACTCGGGGGACTGAAGCTTTCTTT. This translates into CSGTRGTEAFF.

V and J are TRBV6-6 and TRBJ1-5; D possibly corresponds to TRBD1 (5 bases). The length of the CDR3 is 14 residues. Germline CDR1 MNHNY, CDR2 SVGAGI (reference sequence). The V and J ends lost 1 base and 7 bases respectively, with 11 bases between them. The CDR3 region has the DNA TGTGCCAGCAGTTACTGGGCAGGGAGGCAGCCCCAGCATTTT. Its protein product is CASSYWAGRQPQHF.

This clone has just a few counts. The J gene is TRBJ2-3, the V gene TRBV15; a weak D match, TRBD1 (5 bases). Trimming removed 0 bases at V and 8 bases at J, with 12 bases between. The CDR3 runs to 14 residues. CDR1 LNHNV and CDR2 YYDKDF come from the germline V gene (reference sequence). The CDR3 protein is CATSRDSGRATQYF. The DNA for the CDR3 is TGTGCCACCAGCAGAGACAGTGGCAGGGCTACGCAGTATTTT. Complete variable domain (other parts from reference TRBV15 and TRBJ2-3): DAMVIQNPRYQVTQFGKPVTLSCSQTLNHNVMYWYQQKSSQAPKLLFHYYDKDFNNEADTPDNFQSRRPNTSFCFLDIRSPGLGDTAMYLCATSRDSGRATQYFGPGTRLTVL.

The CDR3 DNA is TGTGCCAGCAGCCAGGGACAGGGGACCAGCTCCTACGAGCAGTACTTC. This codes for CASSQGQGTSSYEQYF. The chain carries TRBV3-1 (or the pseudogene TRBV3-2) and TRBJ2-7, with 10 bases aligning to TRBD1. V trimming: 3 bases; J trimming: 0 bases; junction bases outside the gene matches: 5. Per the germline V gene, CDR1 is LGHDT and CDR2 is YNNKEL (reference sequence). There are 16 residues in the CDR3.

This clone was seen only once. The V gene is TRBV12-5, the J gene TRBJ1-2, with no clear D. Germline-derived CDR1 and CDR2 are LGHNT and FRNRAP. V lost 5 bases, J lost 4 bases, and 14 bases lay in between. The CDR3 loop spans 14 amino acids. The CDR3 region has the DNA TGTGCTAGTGGTCCAACCAAGGAGACCTATGGCTACACCTTC. Protein sequence: CASGPTKETYGYTF. The full variable domain, completed using reference TRBV12-5 and TRBJ1-2, is DARVTQTPRHKVTEMGQEVTMRCQPILGHNTVFWYRQTMMQGLELLAYFRNRAPLDDSGMPKDRFSAEMPDATLATLKIQPSEPRDSAVYFCASGPTKETYGYTFGSGTRLTVV.

The rearrangement uses TRBV7-9 and TRBJ2-2; D is possibly TRBD2 (6 bases). Germline V gene sequence: CDR1 SEHNR, CDR2 FQNEAQ (reference sequence). CDR3 length equals 18 residues. Trimming removed 6 bases from V and 1 base from J, with 21 bases in between. CDR3 in amino acids: CASRSSRGLHLNTGELFF. The CDR3 nucleotides read TGTGCCAGCAGGAGCTCCCGGGGACTTCACCTGAACACCGGGGAGCTGTTTTTT.

J is TRBJ2-2 and V is TRBV24-1; a possible D gene is TRBD1 (6 bases). This CDR3 is built from 15 residues. V was shortened by 0 bases and J by 5 bases, with 9 bases between the two germline ends. Germline CDR1 is KGHDR and CDR2 is SFDVKD. CDR3 sequence: CATSDLQGTTGELFF. The CDR3 DNA reads TGTGCCACCAGTGATTTGCAGGGGACGACCGGGGAGCTGTTTTTT.

This chain connects TRBV7-3 to TRBJ2-7; D not certain. The CDR3 extends over 13 amino acids. The V gene lost 0 bases and the J gene lost 3 bases, with 6 bases spanning the gap. Germline V CDR1 and CDR2: SGHTA, FQGTGA. CDR3 region: CASSLTAGYEQYF. In DNA, the CDR3 is TGTGCCAGCAGCTTAACCGCAGGCTACGAGCAGTACTTC.

This sequence joins TRBV2 and TRBJ2-3; 9 bases agree with TRBD1. The germline CDR1 and CDR2 sequences are SNHLY and FYNNEI. Trimming took 5 bases from V and 6 from J; bases not matched to a gene: 12. The CDR3 consists of 16 residues. Here the CDR3 reads CASSPRDRALRDTQYF. DNA for the CDR3: TGTGCCAGCAGTCCGAGGGACAGGGCGCTACGGGATACGCAGTATTTT.